This entry lists 32 T cell receptor beta chains sequenced from one sample in a study of spatial heterogeneity in lung cancer. The study's findings and limits: Mutation counts in tumors were tracked by counts of expanded intratumoral alpha and beta TCRs.

No antigen has been identified for these receptors. Time point given: sample taken at primary tumor resection. TCRdb called the 5' RACE reads again in MiXCR, with one record for every CDR3 protein. The sample shows about 3,500 distinct CDR3 sequences, approximately 16% of them seen only once. The material sequenced was lung tumor tissue, taken at surgery. Source of these receptors: a female donor with early-stage non-small cell lung cancer.

The V and J genes are TRBV5-1 and TRBJ2-5; maybe TRBD1 (6 bases). Trimming pared 5 bases from V and 5 bases from J, leaving 13 bases between. Germline V gene sequence: CDR1 SGHRS, CDR2 YFSETQ. CDR3 size: 13 residues. Here the CDR3 DNA reads TGCGCCAGCAGACCTGCAGGGGTCGAGACCCAGTACTTC. Its translation is CASRPAGVETQYF.

This clonotype is medium-sized by share. The rearrangement links TRBV6-5 to TRBJ1-5; D gene unclear. The CDR3 is 12 amino acids. Trimming left V 8 bases short and J 4 bases short, with 9 bases between. Germline assignment: CDR1 MNHEY and CDR2 SVGAGI. This chain's CDR3 is CASWTLNQPQHF. CDR3 coding DNA: TGTGCCAGCTGGACCCTTAATCAGCCCCAGCATTTT.

The V gene is TRBV7-2, the J gene TRBJ1-6, with D tentatively TRBD1 (6 bases). Between the trimmed V and J ends, which lost 5 bases and 7 bases, there was a span of 12 bases. The germline CDR1 and CDR2 sequences are SGHTA and FQGNSA. The CDR3 has 14 residues. The CDR3 loop is CASSPQGINSPLHF. The CDR3 bases are TGTGCCAGCAGCCCCCAGGGGATCAATTCACCCCTCCACTTT.

The chain recombines TRBV6-5 with TRBJ2-3; D might be TRBD1 or TRBD2, each matching 5 bases. Germline V gene sequence: CDR1 MNHEY, CDR2 SVGAGI. V dropped 4 bases and J dropped 2 bases, with 10 bases sitting between them. CDR3 length: 14 amino acids. CDR3 sequence reads: CASSWGSATDTQYF. Written as DNA, the CDR3 is TGTGCCAGCAGTTGGGGGAGTGCCACAGATACGCAGTATTTT.

This clonotype counts as medium-sized. The CDR3 DNA reads as TGTGCCTGGAGTGGGGACCACCAAGAGACCCAGTACTTC. It yields the protein CAWSGDHQETQYF. The chain employs TRBV30 and TRBJ2-5; D might be TRBD1 or TRBD2, each matching 5 bases. V was trimmed by 1 base and J by 0 bases, leaving 6 bases between them. This CDR3 has 13 residues. CDR1 and CDR2 from the germline V gene are GTSNPN and SVGIG (reference sequence).

This clonotype was seen repeatedly, ten times or more. The rearrangement joins TRBV27 to TRBJ2-3; D is unclear. The CDR3 is 14 amino acids. V shed 6 bases and J shed 0 bases, with 10 bases lying between them. The germline V gene has CDR1 MNHEY and CDR2 SMNVEV (reference sequence). For the CDR3, the DNA is TGTGCCAGCAGCCGAAGGGCTAGCACAGATACGCAGTATTTT. It codes for CASSRRASTDTQYF.

By its share, this clonotype is medium-sized (0.01 to 0.1%). This chain links TRBV7-2 with TRBJ2-7; D remains unclear. Trimming left V 4 bases short and J 4 bases short, with 8 bases between. This CDR3 spans 12 amino acids. Looked up from germline, CDR1 is SGHTA and CDR2 is FQGNSA. CDR3 bases: TGTGCCAGCAGCTCCGTCGGGTACGAGCAGTACTTC. Protein product: CASSSVGYEQYF.

In its sample, this clonotype was seen many times. The chain joins TRBV3-1 to TRBJ2-1; TRBD2 matches 10 bases. The length of the CDR3 is 14 residues. Germline V lookup: CDR1 LGHDT, CDR2 YNNKEL (reference sequence). V gave up 11 bases and J gave up 8 bases; unmatched junction bases: 12. Here the CDR3 DNA reads TGTGCCTCCTTGCCCAGCGGGGGGGCTGATGAGCAGTTCTTC. It specifies CASLPSGGADEQFF.

This clonotype was observed a few times. The chain carries TRBV7-2 and TRBJ2-5; TRBD1 matches 9 bases. V shed 6 bases and J 6 bases; nucleotides not matched to a gene: 5. CDR1 and CDR2 (germline): SGHTA, FQGNSA. There are 13 residues in the CDR3. This CDR3 reads CASSSGTGKTQYF. The DNA of the CDR3 is TGTGCCAGCAGTTCCGGGACAGGGAAGACCCAGTACTTC.

In its sample, this clonotype ranks as medium-sized. DNA of the CDR3: TGTGCCAGCAGTTTATGGGGACGTCTAAATGAGCAGTTCTTC. Protein sequence: CASSLWGRLNEQFF. The genes are TRBV12-3 or TRBV12-4 and TRBJ2-1, with D perhaps matching TRBD1 or TRBD2 (5 bases each). Trimming left V 2 bases short and J 7 bases short, with 12 bases between. This CDR3 has 14 amino acids.

This clonotype qualifies as medium-sized (0.01 to 0.1%). The chain recombines TRBV6-5 with TRBJ2-4; 8 nucleotides match TRBD2. V was clipped by 8 bases and J by 1 base; unmatched bases: 13. The V gene's germline CDR1 is MNHEY and CDR2 SVGAGI. This CDR3 is built from 17 residues. The CDR3 DNA sequence: TGTGCCAGCCCACCCCCCGGGGGGGGCTGGGCCAAAAACATTCAGTACTTC. Translating gives CASPPPGGGWAKNIQYF.

Many counts were recorded for this clonotype. The V call is TRBV20-1, the J call TRBJ1-1, with D possibly being TRBD1 (5 bases). The CDR3 is 15 residues long. Germline CDR1 is DFQATT and CDR2 is SNEGSKA (reference sequence). V shed 5 bases and J shed 5 bases, with 21 bases lying between them. CDR3 protein: CSAPGRPNAGTEAFF. The CDR3, as DNA: TGCAGTGCTCCGGGACGCCCCAATGCGGGAACTGAAGCTTTCTTT.

Judged by abundance, this clonotype is medium-sized. This sequence joins TRBV27 and TRBJ2-5, with D tentatively TRBD2 (5 bases). Germline V CDR1 and CDR2: MNHEY, SMNVEV (reference sequence). The V end lost 2 bases, the J end lost 3 bases, and 7 bases lay between the germline ends. The CDR3 loop spans 13 amino acids. CDR3: CASSLLAEETQYF. The CDR3, as DNA: TGTGCCAGCAGTTTACTAGCCGAAGAGACCCAGTACTTC.

A remark on this clonotype: Just one base apart from a much larger clone, this may be a read error. The CDR3: CASRLIESTEAFF. For the CDR3, the DNA is TGTGCCAGCAGATTAATCGAATCCACTGAAGCTTTCTTT. The rearrangement joins TRBV12-3 or TRBV12-4 to TRBJ1-1; no firm D call. The CDR3 sequence is 13 residues long. V was pared by 6 bases and J by 4 bases, with 12 bases between.

This clonotype was picked up many times. The rearrangement joins TRBV30 to TRBJ1-5, with 8 bases fitting TRBD1. The CDR3 runs to 14 residues. V shed 2 bases and J 6 bases; nucleotides not matched to a gene: 6. The germline V gene encodes CDR1 GTSNPN and CDR2 SVGIG (reference sequence). The CDR3 DNA reads TGTGCCTGGAGTATGACAGGGGATGGTCAGCCCCAGCATTTT. Protein: CAWSMTGDGQPQHF.

This rearrangement joins TRBV19 to TRBJ2-5; 10 bases fit TRBD2. Germline values: CDR1 LNHDA, CDR2 SQIVND (reference sequence). The CDR3 has 16 residues. Trimming took 6 bases from V and 4 from J; bases not matched to a gene: 11. The CDR3 region is CASSLTSGGAGETQYF. As DNA, the CDR3 is TGTGCCAGTAGCCTGACCAGCGGGGGGGCAGGAGAGACCCAGTACTTC.

This clonotype ranks as large (0.1 to 1%). The chain carries TRBV20-1 and TRBJ2-7, with 11 bases fitting TRBD1. Unmatched junction bases numbered 13, after V lost 5 bases and J lost 7 bases. The CDR3 has 15 residues. Germline V gives CDR1 DFQATT, CDR2 SNEGSKA (reference sequence). The CDR3 here is CSASNRDRGTREQYF. CDR3 nucleotide sequence: TGCAGTGCTTCTAACCGGGACAGGGGGACTCGGGAGCAGTACTTC.

CDR3 coding DNA: TGTGCCAGCAGCTTCACTCCGAGGGGCACTGAAGCTTTCTTT. It translates to CASSFTPRGTEAFF. The chain recombines TRBV5-5 with TRBJ1-1, with TRBD1 as a possible D gene (5 bases). CDR3 length equals 14 residues. CDR1 SGHKS and CDR2 YYEKEE come from the germline V gene (reference sequence). V lost 2 bases and J lost 4, with 12 bases in between.

This clonotype is categorized as large. V usage is TRBV4-1 and J usage is TRBJ2-5, with 9 bases aligning to TRBD2. This CDR3 is 15 amino acids long. The junction had 7 bases not matched to a gene; V was cut back by 1 base and J by 7 bases. Germline V gene sequence: CDR1 MGHRA, CDR2 YSYEKL. The CDR3 reads CASSQVSLAGTTQYF. In nucleotides, the CDR3 is TGCGCCAGCAGCCAAGTGTCCCTAGCGGGGACGACCCAGTACTTC.

At least ten counts were recorded for this clonotype. The chain recombines TRBV7-2 with TRBJ2-7; 12 bases line up with TRBD1. Trimming at V came to 4 bases and at J to 2 bases, leaving 0 bases not matched to a gene. CDR1 is SGHTA, CDR2 FQGNSA, per germline. The CDR3 contains 14 residues. The CDR3 is CASSWDRGPYEQYF. DNA for the CDR3: TGTGCCAGCAGCTGGGACAGGGGGCCCTACGAGCAGTACTTC.

This clonotype was detected ten times or more. The J gene is TRBJ2-7, the V gene TRBV7-6; perhaps TRBD2 as D (6 bases). The CDR3 spans 17 residues. CDR1 is SGHVS, CDR2 FNYEAQ, per germline. Trimming removed 0 bases from V and 1 base from J, with 16 bases in between. The CDR3 loop reads CASSLAQGGVESYEQYF. The CDR3 DNA follows: TGTGCCAGCAGCTTAGCGCAAGGAGGGGTTGAGTCCTACGAGCAGTACTTC.

By share of the sample, this clonotype is medium-sized. This chain connects TRBV5-1 to TRBJ2-7, with D perhaps TRBD1 (5 bases). CDR3 length equals 12 residues. Deletions cut 2 bases from V and 6 bases from J, with 9 bases between. CDR1 and CDR2 (germline): SGHRS, YFSETQ. The DNA for the CDR3 is TGCGCCAGCAGCTTCAGGGTTGGCGAGCAGTACTTC. Protein: CASSFRVGEQYF.

This clonotype appeared many times. This chain links TRBV4-2 with TRBJ1-5; D gene ambiguous. V lost 0 bases to trimming and J lost 0 bases, with 9 bases between them. Per the germline V gene, CDR1 is LGHNA and CDR2 is YNFKEQ. The CDR3 runs 16 residues. In nucleotides, the CDR3 is TGTGCCAGCAGCCAAGAACGCGAATTTAGCAATCAGCCCCAGCATTTT. Its translation: CASSQEREFSNQPQHF.

This clonotype is large (0.1 to 1%). The genes are TRBV6-5 and TRBJ2-5, with a tentative D call TRBD2 (5 bases). Germline V gives CDR1 MNHEY, CDR2 SVGAGI. Trimming took off 0 bases at V and 2 bases at J, with 13 bases between the two ends. The CDR3 contains 16 residues. The CDR3 loop is CASSYSLATAQETQYF. CDR3 DNA: TGTGCCAGCAGTTACTCCCTAGCTACAGCGCAAGAGACCCAGTACTTC.

By share, this clonotype ranks as medium-sized. This chain joins TRBV9 and TRBJ1-1; no definite D call. V was trimmed by 0 bases and J by 1 base, leaving 16 bases between them. The CDR3 runs 17 residues. The germline gives CDR1 SGDLS, CDR2 YYNGEE. The CDR3 DNA reads as TGTGCCAGCAGCGTAGCGGAAGGGATAACCTCGAACACTGAAGCTTTCTTT. Its translation is CASSVAEGITSNTEAFF. Using reference TRBV9 and TRBJ1-1 for the parts outside the CDR3, the full variable domain is DSGVTQTPKHLITATGQRVTLRCSPRSGDLSVYWYQQSLDQGLQFLIQYYNGEERAKGNILERFSAQQFPDLHSELNLSSLELGDSALYFCASSVAEGITSNTEAFFGQGTRLTVV.

This clonotype has a handful of counts. The rearrangement links TRBV7-2 to TRBJ2-7; D is undetermined. V dropped 0 bases and J dropped 1 base, with 13 bases sitting between them. Germline V lookup: CDR1 SGHTA, CDR2 FQGNSA. The CDR3 has 16 residues. This CDR3 reads CASSLAAQRRSYEQYF. CDR3 bases: TGTGCCAGCAGCTTAGCGGCACAGCGTAGATCCTACGAGCAGTACTTC. Using reference TRBV7-2 and TRBJ2-7 for the parts outside the CDR3, the full variable domain is GAGVSQSPSNKVTEKGKDVELRCDPISGHTALYWYRQSLGQGLEFLIYFQGNSAPDKSGLPSDRFSAERTGGSVSTLTIQRTQQEDSAVYLCASSLAAQRRSYEQYFGPGTRLTVT.

This clonotype has ten or more counts. The V gene is TRBV5-1, the J gene TRBJ2-1, with 15 positions matching TRBD2. V lost 1 base, J lost 3 bases, and 8 bases stayed unmatched. From germline, CDR1 is SGHRS and CDR2 YFSETQ. This CDR3 has 19 amino acids. CDR3 sequence (DNA): TGCGCCAGCAGCTTGCTGGCGGGACTAGCGGGGGGAAACTACAATGAGCAGTTCTTC. Translation: CASSLLAGLAGGNYNEQFF.

The sample holds many counts of this clonotype. This chain uses TRBV7-6 with TRBJ2-7; tentatively, D is TRBD2 (5 bases). Trimming removed 5 bases from V and 2 bases from J, with 10 bases in between. The germline gives CDR1 SGHVS, CDR2 FNYEAQ. The CDR3 is 13 amino acids. CDR3 nucleotide sequence: TGTGCCAGCAGCCCGGGGTTAACCTACGAGCAGTACTTC. Residues: CASSPGLTYEQYF.

This clonotype was seen many times. V and J are TRBV5-4 and TRBJ2-1, with TRBD2 matching over 9 bases. Germline CDR1 reads SGHNT; CDR2 reads YYREEE (reference sequence). This CDR3 comprises 15 residues. The V and J ends lost 3 bases and 5 bases, in that order; junction bases with no gene match: 6. CDR3 amino acids: CASSSSSGEDNEQFF. CDR3 DNA: TGTGCCAGCAGCTCCTCTAGCGGGGAAGACAATGAGCAGTTCTTC. Full variable domain (outside the CDR3, taken from reference TRBV5-4 and TRBJ2-1): ETGVTQSPTHLIKTRGQQVTLRCSSQSGHNTVSWYQQALGQGPQFIFQYYREEENGRGNFPPRFSGLQFPNYSSELNVNALELDDSALYLCASSSSSGEDNEQFFGPGTRLTVL.

This clonotype is classed as medium-sized (0.01 to 0.1%). The gene calls are TRBV29-1 and TRBJ1-1; D may be TRBD1 (5 bases). Trimming cost V 5 bases and J 11 bases, with 15 bases left between them. Germline CDR1 and CDR2: SQVTM and ANQGSEA. The CDR3 is made up of 11 amino acids. CDR3 sequence reads: CSVNFQGRAFF. The DNA of the CDR3 is TGCAGCGTTAACTTCCAGGGTAGGGCTTTCTTT.

This clonotype was detected ten times or more. One junction end does not reproduce the germline sequence, and a read error may be involved. This rearrangement joins TRBV7-7 to TRBJ2-5; TRBD2 matches at 8 bases. The CDR3 is 14 amino acids. In germline, CDR1 is SSHAT, CDR2 FNYEAQ (reference sequence). The CDR3, as DNA: TGTGCTAGCACCCCAACGGGGGGGAGAGAGACCCAGTACTTC. This gives the protein CASTPTGGRETQYF.

This clonotype is labeled medium-sized. V gene TRBV5-1 combines with J gene TRBJ2-3; 7 nucleotides align to TRBD2. CDR1 is SGHRS, CDR2 YFSETQ, per germline. The CDR3 totals 16 residues. Trimming cost V 2 bases and J 0 bases; bases outside gene matches: 6. The CDR3 DNA follows: TGCGCCAGCAGCTTTTATTTTAGCGGGAGCACAGATACGCAGTATTTT. As protein: CASSFYFSGSTDTQYF.